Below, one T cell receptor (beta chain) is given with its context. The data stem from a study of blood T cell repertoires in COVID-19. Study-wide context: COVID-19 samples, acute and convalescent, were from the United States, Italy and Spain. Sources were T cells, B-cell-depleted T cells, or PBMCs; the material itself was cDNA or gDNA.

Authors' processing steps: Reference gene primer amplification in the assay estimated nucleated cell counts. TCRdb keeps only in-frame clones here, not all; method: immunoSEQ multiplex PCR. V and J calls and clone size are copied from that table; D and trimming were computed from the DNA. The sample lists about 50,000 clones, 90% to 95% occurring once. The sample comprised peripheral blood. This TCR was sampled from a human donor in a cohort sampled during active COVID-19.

DNA for the CDR3: TGTGCCAGCAGCCAATTCTCCTTAAACACTGAAGCTTTCTTT. Its translation: CASSQFSLNTEAFF. This chain joins TRBV3-1 (or the pseudogene TRBV3-2) and TRBJ1-1; D remains unclear. Trimming left V 2 bases short and J 2 bases short, with 9 bases between. This CDR3 has 14 residues. The germline gives CDR1 LGHDT, CDR2 YNNKEL (reference sequence).